The present T cell receptor (beta chain) was sequenced within a study of blood T cell repertoires in COVID-19. The overall study: PBMCs, B-cell-depleted T cells, or T cells provided the cDNA or gDNA that made up the material.

Original processing methods: Amplification with reference gene primers provided the estimates of nucleated cell counts. Produced via immunoSEQ multiplex PCR; TCRdb's table is partial and in-frame only. Clone size and the V and J calls come from that table; the DNA yielded D and trimming. The sample yields approximately 74,000 clones, around 88% seen once. Germline trimming cut 3 bases from V and 1 base from J; bases unmatched to any gene: 9. In germline, CDR1 is LNHDA, CDR2 SQIVND (reference sequence). The CDR3 sequence is 17 residues long. The chain has TRBV19 and TRBJ1-5; the match to TRBD1 covers 7 bases. The sequence was obtained from a woman of 80 years or more with active or convalescent COVID-19. The sample comprised peripheral blood. CDR3 amino acids: CASSIRQGEVSNQPQHF. Here the CDR3 DNA reads TGTGCCAGTAGTATCAGACAGGGTGAGGTCAGCAATCAGCCCCAGCATTTT.